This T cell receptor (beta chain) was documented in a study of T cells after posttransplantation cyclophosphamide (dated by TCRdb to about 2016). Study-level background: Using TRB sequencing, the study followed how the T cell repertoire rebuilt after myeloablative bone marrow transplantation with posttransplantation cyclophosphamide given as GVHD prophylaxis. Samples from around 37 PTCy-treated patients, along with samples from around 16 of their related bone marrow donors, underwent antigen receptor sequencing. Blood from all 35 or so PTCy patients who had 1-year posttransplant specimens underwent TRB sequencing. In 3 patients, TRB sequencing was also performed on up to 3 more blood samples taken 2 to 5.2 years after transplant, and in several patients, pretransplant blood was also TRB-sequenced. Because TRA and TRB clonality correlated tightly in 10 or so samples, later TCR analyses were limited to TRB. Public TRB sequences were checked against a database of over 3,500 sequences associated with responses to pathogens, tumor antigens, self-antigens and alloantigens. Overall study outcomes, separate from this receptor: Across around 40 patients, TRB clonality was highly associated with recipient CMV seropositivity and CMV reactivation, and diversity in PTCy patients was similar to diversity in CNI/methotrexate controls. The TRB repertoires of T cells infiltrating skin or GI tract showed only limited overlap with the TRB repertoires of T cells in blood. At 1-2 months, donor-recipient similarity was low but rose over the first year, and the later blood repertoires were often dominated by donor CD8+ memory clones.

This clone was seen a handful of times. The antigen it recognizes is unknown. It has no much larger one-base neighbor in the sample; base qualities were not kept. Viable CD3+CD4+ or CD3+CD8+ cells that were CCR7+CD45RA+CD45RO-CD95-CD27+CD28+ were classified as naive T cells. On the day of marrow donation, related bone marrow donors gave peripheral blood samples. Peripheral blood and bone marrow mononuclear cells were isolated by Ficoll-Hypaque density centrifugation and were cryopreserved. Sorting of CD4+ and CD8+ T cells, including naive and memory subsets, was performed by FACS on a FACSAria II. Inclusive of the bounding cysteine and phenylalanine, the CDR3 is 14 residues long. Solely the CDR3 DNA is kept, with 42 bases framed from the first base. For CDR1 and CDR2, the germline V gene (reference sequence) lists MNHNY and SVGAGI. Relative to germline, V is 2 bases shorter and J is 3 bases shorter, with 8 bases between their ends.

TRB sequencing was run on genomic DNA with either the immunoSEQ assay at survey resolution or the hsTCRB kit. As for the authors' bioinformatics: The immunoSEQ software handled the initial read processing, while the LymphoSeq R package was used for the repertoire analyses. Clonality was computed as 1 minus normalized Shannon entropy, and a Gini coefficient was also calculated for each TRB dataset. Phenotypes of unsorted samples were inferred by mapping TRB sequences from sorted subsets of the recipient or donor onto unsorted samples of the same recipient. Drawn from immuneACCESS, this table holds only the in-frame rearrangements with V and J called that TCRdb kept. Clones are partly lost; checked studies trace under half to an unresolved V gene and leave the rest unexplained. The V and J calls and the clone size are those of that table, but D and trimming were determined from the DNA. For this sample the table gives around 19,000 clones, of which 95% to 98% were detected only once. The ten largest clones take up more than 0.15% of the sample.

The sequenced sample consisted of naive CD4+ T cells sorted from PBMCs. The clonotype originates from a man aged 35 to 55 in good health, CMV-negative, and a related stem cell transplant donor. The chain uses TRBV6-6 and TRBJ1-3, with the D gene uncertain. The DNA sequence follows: TGTGCCAGCAGTTACAGGGAGGGTGGAAACACCATATATTTT. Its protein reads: CASSYREGGNTIYF.